The 4 T cell receptor beta chains below all came from one sample that was sequenced in a study of graft-versus-host responses after intestinal transplantation. The antigens of these receptors remain unknown. Clones were read by immunoSEQ multiplex PCR, and TCRdb kept only the in-frame ones, dropping some. Of over 55,000 clones in the sample, nearly 85% were seen once. The sample here was unstimulated CD4+ T cells sorted from spleen or lymph node cells, taken before transplant. The receptors were sampled from a human donor who was the organ donor for an intestinal transplant.

This chain connects TRBV9 to TRBJ1-5; D not resolved. This CDR3 contains 15 residues. Germline V gives CDR1 SGDLS, CDR2 YYNGEE. Trimming removed 0 bases at V and 3 bases at J, with 10 bases between. The chain's CDR3 is CASSVAEGLNQPQHF. CDR3 DNA: TGTGCCAGCAGCGTAGCTGAGGGTCTCAATCAGCCCCAGCATTTT.

The rearrangement uses TRBV5-1 and TRBJ2-5; D unclear. The CDR3 runs to 14 residues. The germline gives CDR1 SGHRS, CDR2 YFSETQ. V was shortened by 1 base and J by 3 bases, with 10 bases between the two germline ends. The CDR3 DNA reads TGCGCCAGCAGCTTGTTCCAGGCCAAAGAGACCCAGTACTTC. It specifies CASSLFQAKETQYF.

This clone was found once. The chain links TRBV7-2 to TRBJ2-3; TRBD1 matches at 7 bases. V shed 5 bases and J 2 bases; nucleotides not matched to a gene: 4. CDR1 and CDR2 from the germline V gene are SGHTA and FQGNSA. The CDR3 sequence is 14 residues long. CDR3 in DNA: TGTGCCAGCAGCCGAGGGGGCCTCACAGATACGCAGTATTTT. This encodes CASSRGGLTDTQYF.

This clone showed up just a few times. The rearrangement links TRBV18 to TRBJ1-4, with TRBD1 matching over 11 bases. The CDR3 has 17 residues. With 3 bases clipped from V and 8 bases from J, the junction kept 11 bases outside the gene matches. Germline CDR1 reads KGHSH; CDR2 reads LQKENI. The CDR3 sequence is CASSPNGQGAGHEKLFF. In DNA form, the CDR3 reads TGTGCCAGCTCACCTAACGGACAGGGGGCTGGTCACGAAAAACTGTTTTTT. Using reference TRBV18 and TRBJ1-4 for the parts outside the CDR3, the full variable domain is NAGVMQNPRHLVRRRGQEARLRCSPMKGHSHVYWYRQLPEEGLKFMVYLQKENIIDESGMPKERFSAEFPKEGPSILRIQQVVRGDSAAYFCASSPNGQGAGHEKLFFGSGTQLSVL.